This passage covers 13 T cell receptor beta chains from one sample sequenced in a study of blood T cell repertoires in COVID-19. Profiling relied on immunoSEQ multiplex PCR, and the TCRdb table lists in-frame clones only, not all of them. The data hold hundreds of thousands of clones, with approximately 82% observed a single time. Sequences were obtained from peripheral blood. These receptors all stem from a woman between 65 and 79 years old with active or convalescent COVID-19.

This clone appeared a single time. The rearrangement joins TRBV11-2 to TRBJ2-1, with 14 bases that match TRBD2. Germline values: CDR1 SGHAT, CDR2 FQNNGV. V shed 4 bases and J 9 bases; nucleotides not matched to a gene: 8. The CDR3 is 16 residues long. The CDR3 region has the DNA TGTGCCAGCAGCTCCCTAGGGACTAGCGGGAGTACTGAGCAGTTCTTC. Translating it yields CASSSLGTSGSTEQFF. The whole variable domain, filled in from reference TRBV11-2 and TRBJ2-1, reads EAGVAQSPRYKIIEKRQSVAFWCNPISGHATLYWYQQILGQGPKLLIQFQNNGVVDDSQLPKDRFSAERLKGVDSTLKIQPAKLEDSAVYLCASSSLGTSGSTEQFFGPGTRLTVL.

This clone was picked up one time. The chain recombines TRBV30 with TRBJ1-3; TRBD1 is a possible D gene (5 bases). With 3 bases removed from V and 2 bases from J, the gap between germline ends came to 14 bases. The CDR3 consists of 15 residues. Germline V gives CDR1 GTSNPN, CDR2 SVGIG (reference sequence). Here the CDR3 reads CAWSKQVFTGNTIYF. In nucleotides, the CDR3 is TGTGCCTGGAGCAAACAGGTCTTTACTGGAAACACCATATATTTT.

The chain is built from TRBV7-2 and TRBJ2-1, with TRBD2 matching 7 bases. Trimming cost V 4 bases and J 4 bases; bases outside gene matches: 7. This CDR3 is 15 amino acids long. Germline V gives CDR1 SGHTA, CDR2 FQGNSA. CDR3 sequence reads: CASSSAGEGYNEQFF. For the CDR3, the DNA is TGTGCCAGCAGCTCCGCGGGGGAAGGGTACAATGAGCAGTTCTTC.

This chain uses TRBV6-6 with TRBJ2-7; 10 bases agree with TRBD2. Germline trimming cut 1 base from V and 0 bases from J; bases unmatched to any gene: 3. The CDR3 covers 16 residues. CDR1 is MNHNY, CDR2 SVGAGI, per germline (reference sequence). CDR3: CASSYFLAGDSYEQYF. CDR3 DNA sequence: TGTGCCAGCAGTTACTTCCTAGCGGGAGACTCCTACGAGCAGTACTTC.

This chain uses TRBV24-1 with TRBJ2-3; TRBD1 matches at 7 bases. CDR1 and CDR2 (germline): KGHDR, SFDVKD. J gave up 2 bases and V 7 bases, and 5 bases lay outside the gene matches. The CDR3 runs 14 residues. The CDR3 DNA follows: TGTGCCACCAGCTCGGGACAGACCACAGATACGCAGTATTTT. Encoded protein: CATSSGQTTDTQYF.

In its sample, this clone was seen once. The V call is TRBV4-1, the J call TRBJ2-7, with D possibly matching TRBD1 (6 bases). Germline V gives CDR1 MGHRA, CDR2 YSYEKL. Trimming shortened V by 1 base and J by 0 bases, and 16 bases separated the two germline ends. The CDR3 sequence is 17 residues long. CDR3 amino acids: CASSQAPGQSFSYEQYF. The CDR3 nucleotides are TGCGCCAGCAGCCAAGCCCCGGGACAAAGTTTCTCCTACGAGCAGTACTTC.

This clone came up once. The CDR3 sequence is CASSLETADTEAFF. In nucleotides, the CDR3 is TGCGCCAGCAGCTTGGAAACAGCCGACACTGAAGCTTTCTTT. The gene calls are TRBV5-1 and TRBJ1-1; unclear D gene. Germline CDR1 reads SGHRS; CDR2 reads YFSETQ. Trimming removed 0 bases from V and 3 bases from J, with 9 bases in between. The CDR3 consists of 14 residues.

J is TRBJ2-3 and V is TRBV29-1; TRBD2 matches at 12 bases. The junction had 3 bases not matched to a gene; V was cut back by 4 bases and J by 4 bases. The CDR3 totals 14 residues. Looked up from germline, CDR1 is SQVTM and CDR2 is ANQGSEA. CDR3 in amino acids: CSVVLAGGADTQYF. The CDR3 DNA is TGCAGCGTTGTCCTAGCGGGAGGGGCAGATACGCAGTATTTT.

V gene TRBV4-1 combines with J gene TRBJ1-2, with 11 nucleotides matching TRBD1. Trimming took 3 bases from V and 4 from J; bases not matched to a gene: 13. The germline V gene encodes CDR1 MGHRA and CDR2 YSYEKL. The CDR3 extends over 18 amino acids. The CDR3 region is CASSHPKEGQGAIYGYTF. In nucleotides, the CDR3 is TGCGCCAGCAGCCACCCCAAGGAAGGACAGGGGGCTATCTATGGCTACACCTTC.

V usage is TRBV5-1 and J usage is TRBJ2-2; D is undetermined. The CDR3 has 15 residues. V dropped 1 base and J dropped 8 bases, with 15 bases sitting between them. Germline values: CDR1 SGHRS, CDR2 YFSETQ. The CDR3 DNA follows: TGCGCCAGCAGCTTGTCAAGCGCATCCGCGGGGGAGCTGTTTTTT. Its translation is CASSLSSASAGELFF. Full variable domain (remainder filled in from reference TRBV5-1 and TRBJ2-2): KAGVTQTPRYLIKTRGQQVTLSCSPISGHRSVSWYQQTPGQGLQFLFEYFSETQRNKGNFPGRFSGRQFSNSRSEMNVSTLELGDSALYLCASSLSSASAGELFFGEGSRLTVL.

This clone has a handful of counts. This rearrangement joins TRBV6-4 to TRBJ2-3; 8 nucleotides match TRBD1. The germline CDR1 and CDR2 sequences are MRHNA and SNTAGT. CDR3 length: 15 residues. Losses at the gene ends were 6 bases for V and 2 bases for J; bases not matched to a gene: 7. CDR3 protein: CASSKTGEPTDTQYF. The DNA for the CDR3 is TGTGCCAGCAGCAAGACAGGGGAGCCCACAGATACGCAGTATTTT.

The chain employs TRBV4-1 and TRBJ1-3; 8 bases are a match to TRBD1. The CDR3 has 17 amino acids. The trim removed 1 base at V and 0 bases at J, leaving 5 bases unmatched. Germline-derived CDR1 and CDR2 are MGHRA and YSYEKL. CDR3 sequence (DNA): TGCGCCAGCAGCCAAGCGGGACAGGCGTTCTCTGGAAACACCATATATTTT. Encoded protein: CASSQAGQAFSGNTIYF.

The CDR3 region has the DNA TGTGCCAGCAGCTATCAGGGGACAGGGACCGATACGCAGTATTTT. Its protein product is CASSYQGTGTDTQYF. The genes are TRBV7-3 and TRBJ2-3, with 9 bases lining up with TRBD1. Unmatched junction bases numbered 8, after V lost 4 bases and J lost 6 bases. Germline-derived CDR1 and CDR2 are SGHTA and FQGTGA. The CDR3 consists of 15 residues.